This TCR beta chain comes out of a study of blood T cells in healthy people across ages. V shed 0 bases and J 4 bases; nucleotides not matched to a gene: 16. This CDR3 contains 20 residues. Germline V gives CDR1 MNHEY, CDR2 SVGEGT. It was with a sample-barcoded 5' primer and a J-beta primer mix that a second PCR of about 6 to 11 cycles was run. At least 2.5 million CDR3-containing paired-end reads were obtained per sample. TCRdb passed the 5' RACE reads through MiXCR, listing each CDR3 protein once. There are 870,000 or so distinct CDR3 sequences in the sample; roughly 26% occur only once, and 15% to 20% lies in the top ten. Each sample yielded at least 7 million isolated PBMCs.

The V gene is TRBV6-2 or TRBV6-3, the J gene TRBJ1-5, with 9 bases identical to TRBD1. Material for sequencing was blood. The sequence was collected from a woman aged 80 or over in good health. CDR3 coding DNA: TGTGCCAGCAGTTACTCGACTTCAAACCTTGGGACAGGGTGGAATCAGCCCCAGCATTTT. Protein sequence: CASSYSTSNLGTGWNQPQHF.